These T cell receptor beta chains were read from a single sample in a study of response to subunit inactivated influenza vaccine. Using its own MiXCR run on the RT-PCR reads, TCRdb lists one record per CDR3 protein. This table holds 500,000 or so distinct CDR3 sequences, roughly 9.7% found once. The input for sequencing was PBMCs from blood, taken roughly 45 days after vaccination. These receptors were obtained from a middle-aged man who received an inactivated influenza vaccine. The conserved cysteine and the conserved F or W are not part of the CDR3 here. The order of the fields is J gene, V gene, CDR3 length, CDR3 protein.

TRBJ2-7	TRBV20-1	11	SALVAPPYEQY
TRBJ2-1	TRBV5-6	13	ASSLGPGSSLEQF
TRBJ2-7	TRBV7-9	14	ASSFIGVRPSYEQY
TRBJ2-7	TRBV12-3/TRBV12-4	12	ASSLRTQGNEQY
TRBJ1-1	TRBV3-1	9	ASINANEAF
TRBJ2-1	TRBV10-3	10	ATLGEDNEQF
TRBJ1-1	TRBV4-2	13	ASSQEWDSYAEAF
TRBJ1-2	TRBV5-1	12	ASSSGTYNYGYT
TRBJ1-1	TRBV20-1	11	SARGREGTEAF
TRBJ1-1	TRBV6-2/TRBV6-3	9	ASSSRGLAF
TRBJ1-2	TRBV12-3/TRBV12-4	13	ASSLVPGYLAGYT
TRBJ2-3	TRBV20-1	13	SAFRLAGVSDTQY
TRBJ1-6	TRBV7-9	10	ASSFVNSPLH
TRBJ2-1	TRBV10-3	12	AISIAGGGNEQF
TRBJ2-1	TRBV11-1	16	ASSLGSGGGKTYNEQF
TRBJ2-1	TRBV12-3/TRBV12-4	13	ASSPTGGAYNEQF
TRBJ2-7	TRBV5-5	11	ASSLSQIYEQY
TRBJ1-6	TRBV6-1	14	ASSADPLPYNSPLH
TRBJ2-1	TRBV14	14	ASSQSLAGGYNEQF
TRBJ2-2	TRBV5-1	13	ASSLVGGLTGELF
TRBJ2-3	TRBV5-5	13	ASSHDRGRTDTQY
TRBJ2-7	TRBV4-3	11	ASSQERGVEQY
TRBJ1-5	TRBV3-1	17	ASSASGTGGYYSNQPQH
TRBJ2-7	TRBV19	11	ASSKGGSYEQY
TRBJ2-5	TRBV20-1	11	SARDPYQETQY
TRBJ2-2	TRBV7-9	13	ASTNKTTNTGELF
TRBJ2-1	TRBV12-3/TRBV12-4	14	ASRDPGLSSYNEQF
TRBJ2-6	TRBV7-2	11	AIRRSGANVLT
TRBJ2-2	TRBV12-3/TRBV12-4	12	ASSLRGHTGELF
TRBJ2-5	TRBV2	11	ASRAGGTETQY
TRBJ2-7	TRBV5-5	13	ASSLGAPRSGEQY
TRBJ2-3	TRBV12-3/TRBV12-4	13	ASSTWGGSTDTQY